Each of the 17 T cell receptor beta chains below was sequenced from the same sample in a study of T cell clonality in common variable immunodeficiency (dated by TCRdb to between 2014 and 2016). The library came from the immunoSEQ multiplex PCR assay. Sourced from immuneACCESS, this table was stored by TCRdb with only in-frame sequences that have V and J called. A share of the clones is absent; for the studies checked, an unresolved V gene accounts for under half, and the remainder has no known explanation. The sample features about 74,000 clones, and none is a singleton. Jointly, the top ten make up around 0.87% of the sample. The specimen was peripheral blood mononuclear cells. The receptors derive from a person aged 18 to 70 in good health.

As for this clone: The observed sequence ends 3 residues before the CDR3 terminus, with the missing tail filled in from the germline J gene. The chain uses TRBV10-2 and TRBJ2-3; perhaps D is TRBD1 or TRBD2 (5 bases each). In germline, CDR1 is WSHSY, CDR2 SAAADI. The CDR3 extends over 13 amino acids. The ends were cut back, 6 bases at V and 5 bases at J, with 12 bases in the middle. The DNA read from the CDR3 is TGCGCCAGCAGAAGACAGAGGGGAGATACG. Encoded protein: CASRRQRGDT. The full CDR3 reads CASRRQRGDTQYF.

This clone was detected ten times or more. Coverage ceases 3 residues before the CDR3 finishes, and the germline J gene fills in the end. The V and J genes are TRBV19 and TRBJ2-1; D is perhaps TRBD2 (6 bases). The CDR3 consists of 15 residues. Germline V CDR1 and CDR2: LNHDA, SQIVND (reference sequence). V was shortened by 5 bases and J by 5 bases, with 16 bases between the two germline ends. The sequenced CDR3 bases are TGTGCCAGTAGTCCCCTCGCTAGCGCCAACAATGAG. Translating gives CASSPLASANNE. The entire CDR3 protein reads CASSPLASANNEQFF.

A few counts support this clone. CDR3 amino acids: CASKPGQTYYEQYF. The covered CDR3 bases are TGCGCCAGCAAACCCGGACAGACCTACTACGAG. The chain uses TRBV10-2 and TRBJ2-7; D may be TRBD1 (6 bases). The observed sequence ends 3 residues before the CDR3 terminus, with the missing tail filled in from the germline J gene. CDR3 length equals 14 residues. The V gene lost 7 bases and the J gene lost 3 bases, with 16 bases spanning the gap. Germline-derived CDR1 and CDR2 are WSHSY and SAAADI.

Many counts were recorded for this clone. The read halts 3 residues ahead of the CDR3 end, with the missing end drawn from the germline J gene. The V call is TRBV6-1, the J call TRBJ2-1; 8 bases match TRBD2. Germline CDR1 and CDR2: MNHNS and SASEGT. This CDR3 has 14 amino acids. V shed 4 bases, J shed 3 bases, and the junction held 2 bases outside the gene matches. The part of the CDR3 DNA that was read is TGTGCCAGCAGTGCCAGCGGGGGCTACAATGAG. The encoded protein is CASSASGGYNE. The whole CDR3 region reads CASSASGGYNEQFF.

The sample holds many counts of this clone. From the germline J gene comes the end of the CDR3, since the read stops 3 residues before it. The chain has TRBV5-1 and TRBJ2-5; 7 positions agree with TRBD2. V shed 1 base, J shed 7 bases, and the junction held 7 bases outside the gene matches. Germline V gene sequence: CDR1 SGHRS, CDR2 YFSETQ. The CDR3 consists of 14 residues. The sequenced part of the CDR3 DNA is TGCGCCAGCAGCTTGTGGCAGCGCGGGGGGACC. Protein sequence: CASSLWQRGGT. The whole CDR3 protein reads CASSLWQRGGTQYF. The entire variable domain, with the rest obtained from reference TRBV5-1 and TRBJ2-5, is as follows: KAGVTQTPRYLIKTRGQQVTLSCSPISGHRSVSWYQQTPGQGLQFLFEYFSETQRNKGNFPGRFSGRQFSNSRSEMNVSTLELGDSALYLCASSLWQRGGTQYFGPGTRLLVL.

This clone has at least ten counts. The read falls 3 residues short of the CDR3 end, and the missing part is taken from the germline J gene. The genes are TRBV6-2 or TRBV6-3 and TRBJ2-1, with D unclear. The germline V gene has CDR1 MNHEY and CDR2 SVGEGT. The CDR3 runs to 15 residues. Trimming shortened V by 4 bases and J by 0 bases, and 10 bases separated the two germline ends. CDR3 DNA (partial): TGTGCCAGCAGTTCCACAAAAGACTCCTACAATGAG. Encoded protein: CASSSTKDSYNE. The entire CDR3 reads CASSSTKDSYNEQFF.

This clone was counted at least ten times. The read falls 3 residues short of the CDR3 end, and the missing part is taken from the germline J gene. The V gene is TRBV7-3, the J gene TRBJ2-2; D unresolved. CDR1 is SGHTA and CDR2 is FQGTGA in the germline V gene. The CDR3 totals 16 residues. Deletions cut 6 bases from V and 4 bases from J, with 18 bases between. The CDR3 here is CASSPAGSASTGELFF. The part of the CDR3 DNA that was read is TGTGCCAGCAGTCCAGCCGGGTCAGCCAGCACCGGGGAG.

This clone came up many times. The read comes to an end 3 residues before the CDR3 does, leaving the germline J gene to fill in the end. V usage is TRBV11-2 and J usage is TRBJ2-1; D is ambiguous. V was shortened by 4 bases and J by 3 bases, with 13 bases between the two germline ends. The CDR3 sequence is 15 residues long. The germline gives CDR1 SGHAT, CDR2 FQNNGV. The DNA read from the CDR3 is TGTGCCAGCAGCTCTAAGGTTCAGGTCTACAATGAG. It specifies CASSSKVQVYNE. The CDR3, in full, reads CASSSKVQVYNEQFF.

The table lists this clone with many counts. The DNA ends 3 residues before the CDR3 does, and the rest of the CDR3 is filled in from the germline J gene. The rearrangement uses TRBV12-5 and TRBJ2-3; 9 nucleotides line up with TRBD2. The CDR3 is made up of 16 amino acids. Germline V gene sequence: CDR1 LGHNT, CDR2 FRNRAP. Trimming cost V 4 bases and J 6 bases; bases outside gene matches: 11. CDR3 DNA, as far as it was read: TGTGCTAGTGGTTCCCTCGCGGTAGCGGGAGAGGATACG. It translates to CASGSLAVAGEDT. In full, the CDR3 reads CASGSLAVAGEDTQYF.

This clone was recorded at least ten times. The sequenced fragment ends 3 residues before the CDR3 boundary, so the rest is inferred from the germline J gene. This rearrangement joins TRBV5-1 to TRBJ1-5; TRBD1 is a possible D gene (5 bases). CDR3 size: 17 residues. Germline V gene sequence: CDR1 SGHRS, CDR2 YFSETQ. V lost 0 bases, J lost 1 base, and 14 bases lay in between. CDR3 residues: CASSLAPLGESNQPQHF. The sequenced CDR3 bases are TGCGCCAGCAGCTTGGCCCCGTTAGGGGAAAGCAATCAGCCC.

This clone occurred many times. The CDR3 end is not reached by the read, which stops 3 residues before it; the germline J gene fills it in. The rearrangement links TRBV19 to TRBJ2-1; no reliable D call. The V end was cut by 3 bases, the J end by 2 bases, with 5 bases between. The CDR3 consists of 13 residues. Germline V CDR1 and CDR2: LNHDA, SQIVND (reference sequence). CDR3 amino acids: CASSIGPYNEQFF. Partial CDR3 DNA: TGTGCCAGTAGTATCGGTCCCTACAATGAG.

This clone has ten or more counts. The sequenced part of the CDR3 DNA is TGTGCCTGGAACCGGGTTGGGAGCAATCAGCCC. It codes for CAWNRVGSNQP. The entire CDR3 is CAWNRVGSNQPQHF. V gene TRBV30 combines with J gene TRBJ1-5; D gene unclear. Read sequence stops 3 residues before the CDR3 end, and the germline J gene provides the missing end. Looked up from germline, CDR1 is GTSNPN and CDR2 is SVGIG (reference sequence). Trimming took off 4 bases at V and 1 base at J, with 11 bases between the two ends. This CDR3 has 14 residues.

This clone has more than one count but fewer than ten. The CDR3 DNA, read in part, is TGTGCCAGCTCACCGGGGCAGGCCGGAGTTTCTGGAAACACC. Translation: CASSPGQAGVSGNT. From start to end, the CDR3 is CASSPGQAGVSGNTIYF. V usage is TRBV18 and J usage is TRBJ1-3; tentative D call: TRBD1 (5 bases). The read stops 3 residues short of the end of the CDR3; the missing end is completed from the germline J gene. Trimming removed 3 bases from V and 1 base from J, with 16 bases in between. The length of the CDR3 is 17 residues. The V gene's germline CDR1 is KGHSH and CDR2 LQKENI.

This clone was found many times. The read terminates 3 residues ahead of where the CDR3 ends, so the germline J gene completes it. The genes are TRBV7-9 and TRBJ1-5; no definite D call. The CDR3 is 13 amino acids. V was cut by 5 bases and J by 7 bases, with 12 bases left in between. CDR1 and CDR2 (germline): SEHNR, FQNEAQ (reference sequence). The CDR3 here is CASSTSGVQPQHF. CDR3 DNA, as far as it was read: TGTGCCAGCAGCACTAGCGGGGTGCAGCCC.

This clone was seen many times. Read data end 3 residues before the CDR3 end; the end is taken from the germline J gene. V and J are TRBV20-1 and TRBJ2-7; 8 bases are a match to TRBD1. Germline lookup yields CDR1 DFQATT and CDR2 SNEGSKA (reference sequence). The CDR3 covers 16 residues. The trim removed 6 bases at V and 4 bases at J, leaving 17 bases unmatched. The CDR3 loop reads CSAGLTRDRRLYEQYF. The sequenced part of the CDR3 DNA is TGCAGTGCGGGACTTACACGGGACAGGAGACTGTACGAG.

This clone was seen at least ten times. Read sequence stops 3 residues before the CDR3 end, and the germline J gene provides the missing end. The gene calls are TRBV6-2 or TRBV6-3 and TRBJ2-7, with D possibly matching TRBD1 (6 bases). This CDR3 is 12 amino acids long. Germline V gene data show CDR1 as MNHEY and CDR2 as SVGEGT. V lost 6 bases, J lost 2 bases, and 8 bases lay in between. CDR3 DNA, as far as it was read: TGTGCCAGCAGGCGACAGGCCTACGAG. This encodes CASRRQAYE. The complete CDR3 protein is CASRRQAYEQYF.

In its sample, this clone was seen many times. The read terminates 3 residues before the CDR3 end, so the remaining end is supplied by the germline J gene. The chain links TRBV4-1 to TRBJ1-5; TRBD1 aligns across 8 bases. Germline V gene sequence: CDR1 MGHRA, CDR2 YSYEKL. This CDR3 contains 16 residues. V dropped 4 bases and J dropped 3; count of bases not matched to a gene: 8. CDR3 bases read: TGCGCCAGCAGCCCCCCCCCAGGGGGCTACAATCAGCCC. This sequence encodes CASSPPPGGYNQP. The whole CDR3 reads CASSPPPGGYNQPQHF.